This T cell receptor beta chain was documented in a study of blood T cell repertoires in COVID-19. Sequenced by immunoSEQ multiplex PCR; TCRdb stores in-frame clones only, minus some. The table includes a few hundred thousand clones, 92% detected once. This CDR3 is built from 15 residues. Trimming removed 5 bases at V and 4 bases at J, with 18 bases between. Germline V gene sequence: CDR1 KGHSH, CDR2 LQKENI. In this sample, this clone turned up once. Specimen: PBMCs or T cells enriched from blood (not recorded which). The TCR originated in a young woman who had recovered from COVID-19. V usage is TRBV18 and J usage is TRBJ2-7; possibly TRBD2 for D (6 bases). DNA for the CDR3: TGTGCCAGCTCATCCACTGCCGAGACTAGGTACGAGCAGTACTTC. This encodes CASSSTAETRYEQYF.